This is a list of T cell receptor beta chains from one sample in a study of blood T cells in healthy people across ages. TCRdb recomputed calls from the 5' RACE reads with MiXCR, one row per CDR3 protein. The profile shows some 780,000 distinct CDR3 sequences, 45% to 70% of them singletons. The sequenced sample was blood. The receptors come from a man aged 40-50 years in good health. CDR3s include the opening cysteine and the closing phenylalanine or tryptophan. The D gene is left open where the match is weak. The listing skips clone size in some rows; elsewhere it reads once, few, many or a size class.

D gene: NA
V gene: TRBV20-1
clone size: NA
J gene: TRBJ2-3
CDR3 protein: CSAPDPGTNTDTQYF
CDR3 DNA: TGCAGTGCTCCAGACCCCGGGACCAACACAGATACGCAGTATTTT

D gene: TRBD2
V gene: TRBV7-2
clone size: NA
J gene: TRBJ2-2
CDR3 protein: CASSYDSGSTGELFF
CDR3 DNA: TGTGCCAGCAGCTACGATAGCGGGAGTACCGGGGAGCTGTTTTTT

D gene: TRBD1
V gene: TRBV20-1
clone size: once
J gene: TRBJ1-2
CDR3 protein: CSARAPDRGSGYTF
CDR3 DNA: TGCAGTGCTAGAGCCCCGGACAGGGGGTCTGGCTACACCTTC

D gene: NA
V gene: TRBV5-1
clone size: NA
J gene: TRBJ2-7
CDR3 protein: CASRPKGDNPPYEQYF
CDR3 DNA: TGCGCCAGCAGGCCCAAGGGAGATAACCCTCCCTACGAGCAGTACTTC

D gene: NA
V gene: TRBV4-2
clone size: NA
J gene: TRBJ2-5
CDR3 protein: CASSHQSETIGETQYF
CDR3 DNA: TGTGCCAGCAGCCACCAATCCGAGACTATTGGAGAGACCCAGTACTTC

D gene: TRBD1
V gene: TRBV28
clone size: NA
J gene: TRBJ2-7
CDR3 protein: CASSFDRGKYEQYF
CDR3 DNA: TGTGCCAGCAGTTTTGACAGGGGAAAATACGAGCAGTACTTC

D gene: NA
V gene: TRBV4-2
clone size: NA
J gene: TRBJ2-2
CDR3 protein: CASSHGGVITSNTGELFF
CDR3 DNA: TGTGCCAGCAGCCATGGGGGAGTCATCACCTCGAACACCGGGGAGCTGTTTTTT

D gene: TRBD2
V gene: TRBV5-1
clone size: NA
J gene: TRBJ2-3
CDR3 protein: CASSIGLADTDTQYF
CDR3 DNA: TGCGCCAGCAGCATCGGACTAGCGGACACAGATACGCAGTATTTT

D gene: TRBD2
V gene: TRBV4-2
clone size: NA
J gene: TRBJ2-7
CDR3 protein: CASSQGGNTYEQYF
CDR3 DNA: TGTGCCAGCAGCCAGGGGGGGAACACCTACGAGCAGTACTTC

D gene: NA
V gene: TRBV11-3
clone size: NA
J gene: TRBJ1-2
CDR3 protein: CASSLGWGGGYTF
CDR3 DNA: TGTGCCAGCAGCCTGGGGTGGGGAGGCGGCTACACCTTC

D gene: TRBD1
V gene: TRBV5-6
clone size: NA
J gene: TRBJ1-2
CDR3 protein: CASSTITGAGYTF
CDR3 DNA: TGTGCCAGCAGCACCATAACAGGGGCAGGCTACACCTTC

D gene: TRBD2
V gene: TRBV7-2
clone size: many
J gene: TRBJ2-5
CDR3 protein: CASSLIAWTSGKETQYF
CDR3 DNA: TGTGCCAGCAGCTTGATTGCGTGGACTAGCGGAAAAGAGACCCAGTACTTC

D gene: NA
V gene: TRBV28
clone size: few
J gene: TRBJ2-7
CDR3 protein: CAISRWSPYEQYF
CDR3 DNA: TGTGCCATCTCGAGATGGTCCCCCTACGAGCAGTACTTC

D gene: NA
V gene: TRBV12-3/TRBV12-4
clone size: NA
J gene: TRBJ2-7
CDR3 protein: CASSAFYEQYF
CDR3 DNA: TGTGCCAGCAGTGCTTTCTACGAGCAGTACTTC

D gene: NA
V gene: TRBV10-3
clone size: NA
J gene: TRBJ1-2
CDR3 protein: CAISEGAGYGYTF
CDR3 DNA: TGTGCCATCAGTGAAGGGGCTGGGTATGGCTACACCTTC

D gene: TRBD2
V gene: TRBV7-8
clone size: NA
J gene: TRBJ2-3
CDR3 protein: CASSLVPAGSTDTQYF
CDR3 DNA: TGTGCCAGCAGCTTAGTCCCAGCGGGGAGCACAGATACGCAGTATTTT